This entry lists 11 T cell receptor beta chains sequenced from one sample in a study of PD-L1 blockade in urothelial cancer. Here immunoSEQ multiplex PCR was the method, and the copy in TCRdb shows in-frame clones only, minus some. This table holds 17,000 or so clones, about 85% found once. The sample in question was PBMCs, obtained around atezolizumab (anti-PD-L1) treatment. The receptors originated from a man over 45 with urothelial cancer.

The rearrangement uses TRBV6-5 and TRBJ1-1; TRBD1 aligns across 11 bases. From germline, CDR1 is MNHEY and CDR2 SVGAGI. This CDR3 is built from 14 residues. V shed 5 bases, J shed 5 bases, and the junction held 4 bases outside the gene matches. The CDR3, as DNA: TGTGCCAGCAGTGGACAGGGGGCGCGGACTGAAGCTTTCTTT. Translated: CASSGQGARTEAFF.

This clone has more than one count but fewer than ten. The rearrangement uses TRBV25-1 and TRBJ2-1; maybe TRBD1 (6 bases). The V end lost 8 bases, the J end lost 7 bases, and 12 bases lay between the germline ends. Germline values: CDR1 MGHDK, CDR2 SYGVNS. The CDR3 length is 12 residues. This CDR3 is CASSFTGNEQFF. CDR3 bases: TGTGCCAGCTCCTTCACAGGGAATGAGCAGTTCTTC.

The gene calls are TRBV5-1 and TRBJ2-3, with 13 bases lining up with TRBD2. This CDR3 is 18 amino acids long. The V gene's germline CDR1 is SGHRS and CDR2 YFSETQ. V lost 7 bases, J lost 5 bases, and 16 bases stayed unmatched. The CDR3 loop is CASSDPGTSGIGGDTQYF. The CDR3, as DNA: TGCGCCAGCTCCGACCCAGGGACTAGCGGGATAGGGGGAGATACGCAGTATTTT.

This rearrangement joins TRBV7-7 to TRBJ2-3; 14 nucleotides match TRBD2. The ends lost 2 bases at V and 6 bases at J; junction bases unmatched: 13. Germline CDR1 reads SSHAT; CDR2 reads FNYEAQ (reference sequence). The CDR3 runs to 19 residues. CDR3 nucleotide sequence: TGTGCCAGCAGCTTATCCGGGACTAGCGGGAGTGCCAAGCCGGATACGCAGTATTTT. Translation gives CASSLSGTSGSAKPDTQYF.

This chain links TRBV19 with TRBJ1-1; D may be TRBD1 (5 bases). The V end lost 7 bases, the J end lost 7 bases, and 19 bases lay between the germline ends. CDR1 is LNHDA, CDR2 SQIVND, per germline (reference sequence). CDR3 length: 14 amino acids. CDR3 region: CASKKSGALIEAFF. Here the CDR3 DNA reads TGTGCCAGTAAAAAGTCTGGGGCCTTGATTGAAGCTTTCTTT.

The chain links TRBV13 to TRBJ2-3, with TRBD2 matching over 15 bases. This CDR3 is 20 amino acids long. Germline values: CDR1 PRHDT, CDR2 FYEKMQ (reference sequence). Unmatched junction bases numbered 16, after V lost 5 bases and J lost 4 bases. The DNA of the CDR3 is TGTGCCAGCAGCACCTACTCCCGGACTAGCGGGAGGGCCGGGGCAGATACGCAGTATTTT. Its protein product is CASSTYSRTSGRAGADTQYF.

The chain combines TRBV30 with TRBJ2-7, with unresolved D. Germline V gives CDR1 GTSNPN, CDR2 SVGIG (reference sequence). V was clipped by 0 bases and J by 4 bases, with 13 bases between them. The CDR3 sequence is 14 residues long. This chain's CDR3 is CAWSVNPWRYEQYF. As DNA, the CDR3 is TGTGCCTGGAGTGTAAATCCGTGGAGATACGAGCAGTACTTC.

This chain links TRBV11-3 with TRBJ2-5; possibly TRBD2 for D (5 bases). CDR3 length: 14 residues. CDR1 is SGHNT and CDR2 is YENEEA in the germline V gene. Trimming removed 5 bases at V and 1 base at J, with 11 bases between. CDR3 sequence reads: CASSLFGGQETQYF. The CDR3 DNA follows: TGTGCCAGCAGCCTATTCGGAGGCCAAGAGACCCAGTACTTC.

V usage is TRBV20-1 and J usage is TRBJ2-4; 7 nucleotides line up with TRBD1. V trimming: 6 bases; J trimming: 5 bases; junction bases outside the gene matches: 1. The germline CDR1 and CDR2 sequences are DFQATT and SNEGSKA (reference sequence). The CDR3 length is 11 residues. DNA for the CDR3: TGCAGTGCAGACAGGGAAAACATTCAGTACTTC. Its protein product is CSADRENIQYF.

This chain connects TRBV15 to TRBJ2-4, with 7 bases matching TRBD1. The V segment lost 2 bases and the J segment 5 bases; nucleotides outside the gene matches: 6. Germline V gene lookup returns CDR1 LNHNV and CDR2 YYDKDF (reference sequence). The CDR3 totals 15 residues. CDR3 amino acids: CATSRPGQDQNIQYF. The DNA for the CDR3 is TGTGCCACCAGCAGACCTGGACAGGACCAAAACATTCAGTACTTC.

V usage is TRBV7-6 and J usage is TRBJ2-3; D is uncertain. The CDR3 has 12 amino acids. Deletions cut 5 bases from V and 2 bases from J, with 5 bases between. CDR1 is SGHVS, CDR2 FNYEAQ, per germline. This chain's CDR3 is CASSTYTDTQYF. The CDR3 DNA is TGTGCCAGCAGCACCTACACAGATACGCAGTATTTT.